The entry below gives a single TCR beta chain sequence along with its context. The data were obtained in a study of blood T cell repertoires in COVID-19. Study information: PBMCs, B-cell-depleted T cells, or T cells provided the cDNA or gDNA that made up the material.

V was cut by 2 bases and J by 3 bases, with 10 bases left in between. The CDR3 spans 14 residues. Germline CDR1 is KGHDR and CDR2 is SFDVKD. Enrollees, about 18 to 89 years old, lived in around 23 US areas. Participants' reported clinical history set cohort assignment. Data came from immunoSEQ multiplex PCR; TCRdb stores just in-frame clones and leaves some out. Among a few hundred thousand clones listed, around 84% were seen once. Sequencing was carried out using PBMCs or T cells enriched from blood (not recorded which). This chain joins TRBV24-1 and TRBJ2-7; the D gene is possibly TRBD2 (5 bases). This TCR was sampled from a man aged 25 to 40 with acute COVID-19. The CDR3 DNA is TGTGCCACCAGTGATTCCTTTCGGGGCTACGAGCAGTACTTC. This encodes CATSDSFRGYEQYF.